Following are 7 T cell receptor beta chains from one sample sequenced in a study of blood T cell repertoires in COVID-19 (dated by TCRdb to 2019 to 2021). The library was prepared using the immunoSEQ multiplex PCR assay. The table was pulled from immuneACCESS by TCRdb, which kept in-frame rearrangements only. Such tables lose some clones; where checked, under half of the loss comes from unresolved V genes, and the rest has no known cause. This sample is represented by approximately 250,000 clones; almost 85% of them were singletons. Clones ranked in the top ten supply roughly 5% of the sample. Sequenced: peripheral blood. These receptors all stem from a man over 45 with COVID-19, enrolled during active disease.

This clone has a handful of counts. The chain joins TRBV11-3 to TRBJ2-2; 10 nucleotides line up with TRBD1. This CDR3 comprises 17 residues. Germline V gene lookup returns CDR1 SGHNT and CDR2 YENEEA. Trimming removed 5 bases from V and 4 bases from J; junction bases left unmatched: 10. The CDR3 nucleotides are TGTGCCAGCAGCCGGGGACAGGGGAGAAAGGGCACCGGGGAGCTGTTTTTT. Translating it yields CASSRGQGRKGTGELFF. Using reference TRBV11-3 and TRBJ2-2 for the parts outside the CDR3, the full variable domain is EAGVVQSPRYKIIEKKQPVAFWCNPISGHNTLYWYLQNLGQGPELLIRYENEEAVDDSQLPKDRFSAERLKGVDSTLKIQPAELGDSAVYLCASSRGQGRKGTGELFFGEGSRLTVL.

This clone was seen only once. The V gene is TRBV19, the J gene TRBJ2-2; tentatively, D is TRBD2 (5 bases). Germline CDR1 LNHDA, CDR2 SQIVND (reference sequence). V was shortened by 4 bases and J by 6 bases, with 12 bases between the two germline ends. This CDR3 is built from 14 residues. CDR3 sequence reads: CASSTILGAGELFF. Here the CDR3 DNA reads TGTGCCAGTAGTACAATACTAGGCGCCGGGGAGCTGTTTTTT.

The V and J genes are TRBV30 and TRBJ2-7; 7 bases agree with TRBD1. The CDR3 loop spans 13 amino acids. J was trimmed by 1 base and V by 4 bases; bases with no gene match: 4. Germline CDR1 GTSNPN, CDR2 SVGIG (reference sequence). The CDR3 DNA reads TGTGCCTGGAACAGGGGAGTATCCTACGAGCAGTACTTC. Translating gives CAWNRGVSYEQYF. Based on the CDR3 plus reference TRBV30 and TRBJ2-7, the full variable domain is SQTIHQWPATLVQPVGSPLSLECTVEGTSNPNLYWYRQAAGRGLQLLFYSVGIGQISSEVPQNLSASRPQDRQFILSSKKLLLSDSGFYLCAWNRGVSYEQYFGPGTRLTVT.

The V and J genes are TRBV7-9 and TRBJ1-3; the D is unclear. V lost 2 bases to trimming and J lost 4 bases, with 15 bases between them. The length of the CDR3 is 16 residues. Per the germline V gene, CDR1 is SEHNR and CDR2 is FQNEAQ (reference sequence). CDR3: CASSLLSLGSGNTIYF. Written as DNA, the CDR3 is TGTGCCAGCAGCTTATTATCCTTGGGCTCGGGAAACACCATATATTTT.

This chain connects TRBV27 to TRBJ1-5, with 9 bases aligning to TRBD1. The length of the CDR3 is 15 residues. Germline-derived CDR1 and CDR2 are MNHEY and SMNVEV (reference sequence). Germline trimming cut 4 bases from V and 2 bases from J; bases unmatched to any gene: 3. The CDR3 DNA reads TGTGCCAGCAGTTCCCGGACAGGGGGCAATCAGCCCCAGCATTTT. Residues: CASSSRTGGNQPQHF.

This sequence joins TRBV20-1 and TRBJ2-4; a possible D gene is TRBD1 (5 bases). Trimming shortened V by 6 bases and J by 7 bases, and 10 bases separated the two germline ends. The CDR3 consists of 11 residues. Per germline, CDR1 DFQATT and CDR2 SNEGSKA (reference sequence). DNA for the CDR3: TGCAGTGCGGGGCAGTCGAACATTCAGTACTTC. Encoded protein: CSAGQSNIQYF.

The chain is built from TRBV3-1 (or the pseudogene TRBV3-2) and TRBJ2-1, with TRBD2 matching over 9 bases. The CDR3 extends over 16 amino acids. The V gene's germline CDR1 is LGHDT and CDR2 YNNKEL (reference sequence). V trimming: 0 bases; J trimming: 5 bases; junction bases outside the gene matches: 5. Here the CDR3 DNA reads TGTGCCAGCAGCCAAGATGGGAGACTAGCGGACAATGAGCAGTTCTTC. It encodes CASSQDGRLADNEQFF.